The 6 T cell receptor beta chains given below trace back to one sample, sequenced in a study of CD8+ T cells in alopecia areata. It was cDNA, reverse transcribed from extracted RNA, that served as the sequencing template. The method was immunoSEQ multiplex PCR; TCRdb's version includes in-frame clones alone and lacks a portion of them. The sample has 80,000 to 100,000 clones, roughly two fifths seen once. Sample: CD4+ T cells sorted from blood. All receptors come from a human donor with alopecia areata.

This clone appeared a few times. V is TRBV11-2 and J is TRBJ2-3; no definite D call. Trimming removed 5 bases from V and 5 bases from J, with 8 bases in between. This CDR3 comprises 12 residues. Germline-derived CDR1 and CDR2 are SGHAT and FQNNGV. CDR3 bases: TGTGCCAGCAGCGCCTCCGGAGATACGCAGTATTTT. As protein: CASSASGDTQYF. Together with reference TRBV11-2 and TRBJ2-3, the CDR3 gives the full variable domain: EAGVAQSPRYKIIEKRQSVAFWCNPISGHATLYWYQQILGQGPKLLIQFQNNGVVDDSQLPKDRFSAERLKGVDSTLKIQPAKLEDSAVYLCASSASGDTQYFGPGTRLTVL.

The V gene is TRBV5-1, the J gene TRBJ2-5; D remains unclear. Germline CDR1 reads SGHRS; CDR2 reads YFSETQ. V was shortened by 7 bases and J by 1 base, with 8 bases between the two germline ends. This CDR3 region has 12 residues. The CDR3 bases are TGCGCCAGCTGCGGTAGCCAAGAGACCCAGTACTTC. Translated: CASCGSQETQYF.

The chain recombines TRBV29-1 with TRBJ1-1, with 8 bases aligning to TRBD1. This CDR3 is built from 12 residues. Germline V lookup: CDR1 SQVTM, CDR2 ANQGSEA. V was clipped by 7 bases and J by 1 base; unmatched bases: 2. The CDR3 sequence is CSGGQGNTEAFF. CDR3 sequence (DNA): TGCAGCGGTGGACAGGGGAACACTGAAGCTTTCTTT.

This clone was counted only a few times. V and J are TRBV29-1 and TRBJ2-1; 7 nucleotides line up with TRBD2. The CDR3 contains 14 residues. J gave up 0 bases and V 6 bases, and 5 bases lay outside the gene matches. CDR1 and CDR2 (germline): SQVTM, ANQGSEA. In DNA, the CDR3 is TGCAGCGTAGAGCGGGGAAGCTCCTACAATGAGCAGTTCTTC. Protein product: CSVERGSSYNEQFF.

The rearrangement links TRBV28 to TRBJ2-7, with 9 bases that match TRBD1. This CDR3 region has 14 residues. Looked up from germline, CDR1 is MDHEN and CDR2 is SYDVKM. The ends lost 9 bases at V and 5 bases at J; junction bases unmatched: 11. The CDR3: CASTPGTGGNEQYF. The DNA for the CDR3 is TGTGCCAGTACCCCCGGAACAGGGGGCAACGAGCAGTACTTC. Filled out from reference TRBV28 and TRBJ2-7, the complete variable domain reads DVKVTQSSRYLVKRTGEKVFLECVQDMDHENMFWYRQDPGLGLRLIYFSYDVKMKEKGDIPEGYSVSREKKERFSLILESASTNQTSMYLCASTPGTGGNEQYFGPGTRLTVT.

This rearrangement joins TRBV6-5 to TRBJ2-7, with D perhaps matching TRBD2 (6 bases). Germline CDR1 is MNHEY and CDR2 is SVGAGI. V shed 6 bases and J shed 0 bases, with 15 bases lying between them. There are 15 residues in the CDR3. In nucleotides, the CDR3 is TGTGCCAGCAGCCACCAACTAGCCACCTCCTACGAGCAGTACTTC. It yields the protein CASSHQLATSYEQYF.